This T cell receptor (beta chain) was sequenced for a study of vaccination effects on CD4 cells after COVID-19. Whole-study context: Sampling occurred a median 72 days post second dose, range 14 to 241.

Worth noting for this clone: The antigen remains unidentified.

The table came from immunoSEQ multiplex PCR; TCRdb's copy has only in-frame clones and leaves some out. Here the sample spans 66,000 or so clones, around 85% being singletons. Cells that had been cultured for 10 days were the source of isolated CD4+ T cells. Vaccine administered to participants consisted of two doses of either BNT162b2 or mRNA-1273. Vaccine recipients had no previous SARS-CoV-2 infection; their nucleocapsid antibodies were negative. This CDR3 contains 14 residues. Germline CDR1 reads KGHDR; CDR2 reads SFDVKD. Germline trimming cut 9 bases from V and 5 bases from J; bases unmatched to any gene: 6.

The specimen was CD4+ T cells from PBMCs cultured without peptide, collected after COVID-19 vaccination. This clonotype originated in a human donor who received a COVID-19 vaccine. This chain uses TRBV24-1 with TRBJ2-5; 12 bases agree with TRBD2. The CDR3 spells CATASGGAGETQYF. CDR3 in DNA: TGTGCCACCGCTAGCGGGGGGGCCGGGGAGACCCAGTACTTC.